This TCR beta chain is from a study of shared clonotypes between healthy human individuals. Looking at the study overall: Three plates were used per donor for CD4 naive, three for CD4 memory, two for CD8 naive and one for CD8 memory.

The CDR3 has 17 residues. Trimming left V 4 bases short and J 2 bases short, with 21 bases between. Per the germline V gene, CDR1 is MNHEY and CDR2 is SMNVEV (reference sequence). Data came from immunoSEQ multiplex PCR; TCRdb stores just in-frame clones and leaves some out. Among more than 550,000 clones listed, roughly 91% were seen once. General study findings and limits: Lower generation probabilities were found for non-shared clonotypes than for those shared by all four donors. Rarefaction gave evidence that sorted-subset sequencing remained incomplete despite large depth.

With regard to this clone: The antigen remains undetermined.

The clonotype comes from a man between 18 and 29 years old in good health. Some clones in this sample may be carry-over from other donors' samples. The sample consisted of memory CD8+ T cells from PBMCs. Subset specified: CD45RO+ cells pooled with CCR7-negative TemRA cells. J is TRBJ2-7 and V is TRBV27; D possibly corresponds to TRBD2 (5 bases). CDR3 sequence: CASSSSFRVARTYEQYF. CDR3 DNA: TGTGCCAGCAGTTCATCCTTCCGCGTAGCGCGTACCTACGAGCAGTACTTC.